Below, 29 T cell receptor beta chains from the same sample are listed, as sequenced in a study of blood T cell repertoires in COVID-19. TCRdb's table, derived via immunoSEQ multiplex PCR, lists solely in-frame clones and lacks some. The sample lists roughly 70,000 clones, around 89% seen once, with 1.3% to 1.5% in the top ten. Sequenced input: peripheral blood. The receptors originated from a human donor in a cohort sampled during active COVID-19.

This sequence joins TRBV19 and TRBJ1-1, with TRBD1 as a possible D gene (5 bases). Germline CDR1 and CDR2: LNHDA and SQIVND (reference sequence). The CDR3 spans 15 residues. Trimming cost V 9 bases and J 1 base, with 18 bases left between them. CDR3 bases: TGTGCCAGCAACGTAGGGACTCCTGGGAACACTGAAGCTTTCTTT. Protein product: CASNVGTPGNTEAFF.

The chain recombines TRBV6-4 with TRBJ2-1; TRBD2 aligns across 9 bases. The CDR3 covers 15 residues. Trimming at V came to 1 base and at J to 10 bases, leaving 8 bases not matched to a gene. Germline CDR1 MRHNA, CDR2 SNTAGT. CDR3 bases: TGTGCCAGCAGTGACTGGGCTAGCGGGAAGGACGAGCAGTTCTTC. It encodes CASSDWASGKDEQFF.

The V and J genes are TRBV11-1 and TRBJ2-1, with D possibly matching TRBD2 (6 bases). Looked up from germline, CDR1 is SGHAT and CDR2 is FQDESV (reference sequence). This CDR3 contains 16 residues. Trimming cost V 5 bases and J 0 bases, with 14 bases left between them. Written as DNA, the CDR3 is TGTGCCAGCAGCGGCCTCGGGAGTTTCTCCTACAATGAGCAGTTCTTC. Translation: CASSGLGSFSYNEQFF.

The chain is built from TRBV10-1 and TRBJ2-7; possible D gene TRBD1, 5 bases. V shed 0 bases and J shed 2 bases, with 17 bases lying between them. Germline V gene sequence: CDR1 WNHNN, CDR2 SYGVQD (reference sequence). CDR3 size: 17 residues. Here the CDR3 reads CASSESTLGLGAYEQYF. The CDR3, as DNA: TGCGCCAGCAGTGAGTCGACTCTGGGGCTAGGTGCCTACGAGCAGTACTTC.

V gene TRBV10-3 combines with J gene TRBJ2-7; TRBD2 might be the D (6 bases). Germline V CDR1 and CDR2: ENHRY, SYGVKD. The CDR3 spans 15 residues. V dropped 0 bases and J dropped 2 bases, with 11 bases sitting between them. Here the CDR3 DNA reads TGTGCCATCAGTGAGTCGGGGGGTTCGGCCTACGAGCAGTACTTC. Residues: CAISESGGSAYEQYF.

Here the CDR3 DNA reads TGTGCAAGTCTCAAATGGACTAGCGGGAGCCGCAGCTCCTACAATGAGCAGTTCTTC. Amino acid sequence: CASLKWTSGSRSSYNEQFF. The chain couples TRBV12-2 to TRBJ2-1; TRBD2 is the table's D call, not checked against the DNA. TRBV12-2 is flagged as a pseudogene. The CDR3 spans 19 residues.

This chain uses TRBV19 with TRBJ1-2; D is unclear. This CDR3 has 14 amino acids. CDR1 is LNHDA and CDR2 is SQIVND in the germline V gene (reference sequence). The V and J ends lost 3 bases and 4 bases respectively, with 12 bases between them. CDR3 region: CASSINSMIYGYTF. CDR3 nucleotide sequence: TGTGCCAGTAGTATTAACAGCATGATCTATGGCTACACCTTC.

The chain uses TRBV20-1 and TRBJ2-5, with D hard to call. Germline values: CDR1 DFQATT, CDR2 SNEGSKA (reference sequence). The CDR3 consists of 11 residues. The CDR3 region has the DNA TGCAGATCCGGTCCCTCAGGGACCCAGTACTTC. This sequence encodes CRSGPSGTQYF.

This chain joins TRBV6-5 and TRBJ1-2; 8 bases agree with TRBD1. This CDR3 region has 14 residues. Unmatched junction bases numbered 5, after V lost 4 bases and J lost 4 bases. The germline V gene encodes CDR1 MNHEY and CDR2 SVGAGI. The CDR3 DNA follows: TGTGCCAGCAGTTTTGGAGGACAGGGCTATGGCTACACCTTC. The encoded protein is CASSFGGQGYGYTF.

The rearrangement joins TRBV2 to TRBJ2-3, with 10 bases identical to TRBD1. Trimming removed 8 bases from V and 4 bases from J; junction bases left unmatched: 3. The CDR3 covers 13 residues. Germline lookup yields CDR1 SNHLY and CDR2 FYNNEI. CDR3 DNA: TGTGCCAGCGGAGGACAGGGGGCAGATACGCAGTATTTT. Encoded protein: CASGGQGADTQYF.

The CDR3 here is CASSETSGAPNEQFF. In DNA form, the CDR3 reads TGTGCCAGCAGTGAAACTAGCGGGGCCCCCAATGAGCAGTTCTTC. The chain uses TRBV6-4 and TRBJ2-1; 10 nucleotides align to TRBD2. Trimming removed 3 bases from V and 6 bases from J; junction bases left unmatched: 5. The germline V gene has CDR1 MRHNA and CDR2 SNTAGT. CDR3 size: 15 residues.

The chain carries TRBV6-5 and TRBJ2-7, with 12 bases fitting TRBD1. This CDR3 comprises 15 residues. V lost 0 bases, J lost 7 bases, and 4 bases stayed unmatched. Germline CDR1 and CDR2: MNHEY and SVGAGI. CDR3 sequence: CASSYSGQGAREQYF. The CDR3 nucleotides are TGTGCCAGCAGTTACTCGGGACAGGGGGCAAGGGAGCAGTACTTC.

This sequence joins TRBV28 and TRBJ1-4; TRBD1 agrees at 7 bases. The CDR3 consists of 15 residues. The V and J ends lost 6 bases and 7 bases, in that order; junction bases with no gene match: 11. Looked up from germline, CDR1 is MDHEN and CDR2 is SYDVKM. For the CDR3, the DNA is TGTGCCAGCAGGACAGGGCCCCCCGGAGGTGAAAAACTGTTTTTT. Amino acid sequence: CASRTGPPGGEKLFF.

This clone occurred once. This chain connects TRBV5-1 to TRBJ1-5, with D hard to call. The V gene lost 0 bases and the J gene lost 7 bases, with 8 bases spanning the gap. Germline V gene sequence: CDR1 SGHRS, CDR2 YFSETQ. The CDR3 sequence is 13 residues long. The CDR3 loop is CASSLDSAQPQHF. CDR3 DNA: TGCGCCAGCAGCTTGGACAGTGCCCAGCCCCAGCATTTT. Filled out from reference TRBV5-1 and TRBJ1-5, the complete variable domain reads KAGVTQTPRYLIKTRGQQVTLSCSPISGHRSVSWYQQTPGQGLQFLFEYFSETQRNKGNFPGRFSGRQFSNSRSEMNVSTLELGDSALYLCASSLDSAQPQHFGDGTRLSIL.

The chain couples TRBV13 to TRBJ2-5; perhaps TRBD1 as D (5 bases). V gave up 2 bases and J gave up 1 base, with 8 bases separating them. The germline V gene has CDR1 PRHDT and CDR2 FYEKMQ (reference sequence). The CDR3 is made up of 14 amino acids. The CDR3 coding sequence is TGTGCCAGCAGCTTACAGACAGCCCAAGAGACCCAGTACTTC. This codes for CASSLQTAQETQYF.

This chain uses TRBV4-1 with TRBJ1-1; D possibly corresponds to TRBD1 (5 bases). Germline-derived CDR1 and CDR2 are MGHRA and YSYEKL. CDR3 length: 12 amino acids. The V end was cut by 4 bases, the J end by 10 bases, with 13 bases between. CDR3 sequence (DNA): TGCGCCAGCAGCCCCGGGGGTCTTGGAGCTTTCTTT. Residues: CASSPGGLGAFF.

This chain connects TRBV2 to TRBJ2-7; TRBD1 is a possible D gene (5 bases). The V end lost 1 base, the J end lost 9 bases, and 13 bases lay between the germline ends. The CDR3 extends over 13 amino acids. In germline, CDR1 is SNHLY, CDR2 FYNNEI. CDR3 coding DNA: TGTGCCAGCAGTGAAGGGCTAAGGGGAACGCAGTACTTC. It translates to CASSEGLRGTQYF.

The chain recombines TRBV28 with TRBJ1-5, with TRBD1 as a possible D gene (6 bases). Trimming took off 8 bases at V and 2 bases at J, with 13 bases between the two ends. The CDR3 runs 14 residues. Germline CDR1 is MDHEN and CDR2 is SYDVKM. The CDR3 spells CASGGALGNQPQHF. The CDR3 DNA sequence: TGTGCCAGCGGGGGGGCGCTGGGCAATCAGCCCCAGCATTTT.

As DNA, the CDR3 is TGTGCCAGCAGCCCGGGACAGGAACAGTTCTTC. The encoded protein is CASSPGQEQFF. The genes are TRBV11-2 and TRBJ2-1, with 8 bases matching TRBD1. The CDR3 runs 11 residues. Germline V gives CDR1 SGHAT, CDR2 FQNNGV. Trimming cost V 5 bases and J 13 bases; bases outside gene matches: 4.

V and J are TRBV19 and TRBJ1-3; D gene unclear. Germline assignment: CDR1 LNHDA and CDR2 SQIVND (reference sequence). V was trimmed by 3 bases and J by 0 bases, leaving 9 bases between them. The CDR3 has 15 amino acids. The CDR3 protein is CASSMWSTSGNTIYF. CDR3 in DNA: TGTGCCAGTAGTATGTGGTCTACCTCTGGAAACACCATATATTTT.

J is TRBJ2-1 and V is TRBV19; 8 positions agree with TRBD2. This CDR3 comprises 15 residues. The V gene end was trimmed by 3 bases and the J gene end by 6 bases; junction bases not matched to a gene: 7. CDR1 and CDR2 (germline): LNHDA, SQIVND (reference sequence). CDR3 in DNA: TGTGCCAGTAGTATTGCGGCGGGAGGCATCAATGAGCAGTTCTTC. Translating gives CASSIAAGGINEQFF. Together with reference TRBV19 and TRBJ2-1, the CDR3 gives the full variable domain: DGGITQSPKYLFRKEGQNVTLSCEQNLNHDAMYWYRQDPGQGLRLIYYSQIVNDFQKGDIAEGYSVSREKKESFPLTVTSAQKNPTAFYLCASSIAAGGINEQFFGPGTRLTVL.

In regard to this clone: The sample contains more than one DNA sequence encoding this CDR3. V and J are TRBV10-3 and TRBJ1-1; 8 bases map to TRBD1. CDR1 and CDR2 from the germline V gene are ENHRY and SYGVKD. Germline trimming cut 6 bases from V and 3 bases from J; bases unmatched to any gene: 3. This CDR3 is 13 amino acids long. The CDR3 DNA is TGTGCCATCAGAGACAGGGGTGACACTGAAGCTTTCTTT. This translates into CAIRDRGDTEAFF.

The chain recombines TRBV25-1 with TRBJ1-4; no clear D gene. Germline values: CDR1 MGHDK, CDR2 SYGVNS. This CDR3 contains 16 residues. The V end was cut by 5 bases, the J end by 10 bases, with 23 bases between. CDR3 loop: CASSPRETLGDGKLFF. CDR3 nucleotide sequence: TGTGCCAGCAGTCCTCGGGAGACCTTGGGAGATGGAAAACTGTTTTTT.

The gene calls are TRBV27 and TRBJ1-4; a possible D gene is TRBD1 (6 bases). V gave up 4 bases and J gave up 5 bases, with 8 bases separating them. The CDR3 covers 13 residues. The germline CDR1 and CDR2 sequences are MNHEY and SMNVEV (reference sequence). Here the CDR3 DNA reads TGTGCCAGCAGTTCCGGACAGAATGAAAAACTGTTTTTT. Translating it yields CASSSGQNEKLFF.

This clone was detected only once. V is TRBV7-9 and J is TRBJ1-5; no reliable D call. The germline gives CDR1 SEHNR, CDR2 FQNEAQ (reference sequence). V gave up 1 base and J gave up 7 bases, with 14 bases separating them. This CDR3 is 15 amino acids long. In DNA, the CDR3 is TGTGCCAGCAGCTTAGGGGCGGGAGGAGGACAGCCCCAGCATTTT. Translation: CASSLGAGGGQPQHF.

V is TRBV9 and J is TRBJ2-5; 10 bases align to TRBD2. Germline lookup yields CDR1 SGDLS and CDR2 YYNGEE. With V trimmed by 0 bases and J by 5 bases, 7 bases remained unmatched. The CDR3 extends over 16 amino acids. CDR3 DNA sequence: TGTGCCAGCAGCGTAGATGCTAGCGGGAGTGGGGAGACCCAGTACTTC. This codes for CASSVDASGSGETQYF.

This chain connects TRBV24-1 to TRBJ2-5; 9 positions agree with TRBD1. There are 16 residues in the CDR3. Trimming took 7 bases from V and 4 from J; bases not matched to a gene: 12. Germline-derived CDR1 and CDR2 are KGHDR and SFDVKD. CDR3 in amino acids: CATRGTGRLGAETQYF. CDR3 bases: TGTGCCACCAGGGGGACAGGGAGATTAGGAGCAGAGACCCAGTACTTC.

The chain couples TRBV30 to TRBJ1-2; tentative D call: TRBD1 (5 bases). This CDR3 is 15 amino acids long. Trimming stripped 6 bases from V and 4 bases from J, with 21 bases between. CDR1 is GTSNPN, CDR2 SVGIG, per germline (reference sequence). The CDR3 spells CACPLRQTRSYGYTF. CDR3 nucleotides: TGTGCCTGCCCCCTTAGACAGACGAGGTCCTATGGCTACACCTTC.

This clone has just one count. The rearrangement joins TRBV4-1 to TRBJ2-3, with D unresolved. V was pared by 2 bases and J by 4 bases, with 7 bases between. Germline-derived CDR1 and CDR2 are MGHRA and YSYEKL. The CDR3 covers 13 residues. DNA for the CDR3: TGCGCCAGCAGCCAATATCCGTCAGATACGCAGTATTTT. This translates into CASSQYPSDTQYF.